Sequencing of this T cell receptor beta chain was carried out in a study of cytomegalovirus exposure and HLA in healthy donors. The PCR ran on 60 Vbeta and 13 Jbeta primers. The repertoire was sequenced with immunoSEQ multiplex PCR; TCRdb's copy has only in-frame clones and lacks some. This sample carries around 85,000 clones, 80% of them seen once, and the ten largest clones take roughly 32%. The CDR3 has 11 residues. Looked up from germline, CDR1 is LGHNT and CDR2 is FRNRAP. The V end lost 3 bases, the J end lost 9 bases, and 6 bases lay between the germline ends. This receptor was identified in a man in his fifties or sixties in good health and CMV-seropositive. The chain employs TRBV12-5 and TRBJ2-1; D gene unclear. Sequencing input: PBMCs. CDR3 amino acids: CASGFTGEQFF. DNA for the CDR3: TGTGCTAGTGGTTTCACGGGTGAGCAGTTCTTC.